The T cell receptor (beta chain) under discussion was sequenced for a study of CD8 T cells in Susac syndrome. This clonotype was found a few times. cDNA came from about 0.51 to 1 ug RNA primed by random hexamers. A single record per CDR3 protein comes from TCRdb applying MiXCR to the immunoSEQ multiplex PCR reads. Among roughly 140,000 distinct CDR3 sequences, nearly 95% were seen once, and the ten largest hold around 0.29%. Germline CDR1 MNHEY, CDR2 SMNVEV (reference sequence). The CDR3 contains 14 residues. With 3 bases removed from V and 0 bases from J, the gap between germline ends came to 9 bases. Blood CD8+ and CD4+ T cells underwent high-throughput TCR beta sequencing. FACS was used to enrich TEMRA cells, whereas the CD8+ and CD4+ T cells were obtained by negative isolation.

This chain joins TRBV27 and TRBJ2-7; possible D gene TRBD2, 6 bases. Sequencing input: CD8+ T cells from PBMCs. The TCR originated in a human donor in good health. CDR3 in amino acids: CASSFSGLSYEQYF. The DNA for the CDR3 is TGTGCCAGCAGTTTTAGCGGTCTCTCCTACGAGCAGTACTTC.